A selection of T cell receptor beta chains follows, all from one sample in a study of blood T cell repertoires in COVID-19. This table comes from immunoSEQ multiplex PCR, and its TCRdb copy is limited to in-frame clones, with some not included. The sample yields hundreds of thousands of clones, about four fifths seen once. The specimen sequenced was peripheral blood. Every receptor here comes from a woman aged 50 to 65 who had recovered from COVID-19. Both conserved end residues are part of each CDR3. Fields, in order: clone size, J gene, D gene, V gene, CDR3 DNA, CDR3 protein. D genes are given only for firm matches. Size tells how often a clone was seen (once, few, many) or the class of an expanded clone, and some rows leave it out.

once | TRBJ2-2 | NA | TRBV28 | TGTGCCACCCCGGGGAGCACCGGGGAGCTGTTTTTT | CATPGSTGELFF
NA | TRBJ2-1 | TRBD2 | TRBV5-8 | TGTGCCAGCAGCTACCAGATACTAGCGGGAGTCGGCGGTGAGCAGTTCTTC | CASSYQILAGVGGEQFF
NA | TRBJ2-3 | TRBD2 | TRBV11-2 | TGTGCCAGCAGCGACGGGACTAGCAAATTCACAGATACGCAGTATTTT | CASSDGTSKFTDTQYF
NA | TRBJ1-2 | TRBD1 | TRBV12-3/TRBV12-4 | TGTGCCAGCAGTTCCGACAGGGACGGCTACACCTTC | CASSSDRDGYTF
NA | TRBJ2-3 | NA | TRBV7-2 | TGTGCCAGCAGCTCCCACGGTCCCCCAACAGATACGCAGTATTTT | CASSSHGPPTDTQYF
NA | TRBJ1-1 | NA | TRBV5-5 | TGTGCCAGCAGCTTCGGGGACACTGAAGCTTTCTTT | CASSFGDTEAFF
NA | TRBJ2-3 | TRBD2 | TRBV7-2 | TGTGCCAGCAGCTTAGCGGGCACTAGCGGGAGCCCCCTAGATACGCAGTATTTT | CASSLAGTSGSPLDTQYF
NA | TRBJ2-7 | TRBD2 | TRBV5-4 | TGTGCCAGCAGCTTGGCCAGGTTGGCGGGAGGGGGCGAGCAGTACTTC | CASSLARLAGGGEQYF
NA | TRBJ2-7 | NA | TRBV4-3 | TGCGCCAGCAGCCAAGATCTTGGCAGGACCTACGAGCAGTACTTC | CASSQDLGRTYEQYF
NA | TRBJ1-2 | NA | TRBV28 | TGTGCCAGCGTCGTCGGTGGCGGCGGCTACACCTTC | CASVVGGGGYTF
NA | TRBJ2-1 | NA | TRBV6-4 | TGTGCCAGCAGTGACTCAACTAGCTCGGGTGAGCAGTTCTTC | CASSDSTSSGEQFF
NA | TRBJ1-3 | NA | TRBV12-5 | TGTGCTAGTGGTTTGGACGTCCCGGGGGGAAACACCATATATTTT | CASGLDVPGGNTIYF
NA | TRBJ2-5 | TRBD1 | TRBV25-1 | TGTGCCAGCAGTGAAGCCCGGGCCTCAGGGGGAGAGACCCAGTACTTC | CASSEARASGGETQYF
NA | TRBJ2-5 | TRBD2 | TRBV5-5 | TGTGCCAGCAGCTTGGCCATCGGACTAGCGGGAGAGACCCAGTACTTC | CASSLAIGLAGETQYF
NA | TRBJ1-1 | TRBD1 | TRBV5-1 | TGCGCCAGCAGCCATACAGGGGGCAACACTGAAGCTTTCTTT | CASSHTGGNTEAFF
NA | TRBJ1-4 | NA | TRBV11-3 | TGTGCCAGCAGCCCCGCTTTCATGCGGGGCCCTAATGAAAAACTGTTTTTT | CASSPAFMRGPNEKLFF
once | TRBJ2-3 | NA | TRBV9 | TGTGCCAGCAGCGCCCCGGGACAAGCTAATACGCAGTATTTT | CASSAPGQANTQYF
NA | TRBJ1-2 | TRBD1 | TRBV27 | TGTGCCAGCAGCCGCCGACAGGGGGCGGACTATGGCTACACCTTC | CASSRRQGADYGYTF
NA | TRBJ2-3 | NA | TRBV7-2 | TGTGCCAGCAGCTTACTTAGTGCTCGGGATACGCAGTATTTT | CASSLLSARDTQYF
NA | TRBJ2-7 | TRBD2 | TRBV5-1 | TGCGCCAGCAGCTCCCCGGGACTAGCGTCCGAGCAGTACTTC | CASSSPGLASEQYF
few | TRBJ1-1 | TRBD1 | TRBV28 | TGTGCCAGCAGGGGACAGGGGGTAATTCGTGGTGAAGCTTTCTTT | CASRGQGVIRGEAFF
NA | TRBJ2-1 | TRBD2 | TRBV7-9 | TGTGCCAGCAGCTTATGGTCGGCTAGCGGGAGCCATGAGCAGTTCTTC | CASSLWSASGSHEQFF
NA | TRBJ1-2 | TRBD1 | TRBV24-1 | TGTGCCACCAGTGACCGGGACAGGGGCTTCTATGGCTACACCTTC | CATSDRDRGFYGYTF
NA | TRBJ2-3 | TRBD2 | TRBV7-3 | TGTGCCAGCAGCTCCCAGCGGGAGCGAGCGGGAGCAGATACGCAGTATTTT | CASSSQRERAGADTQYF
once | TRBJ2-2 | TRBD1 | TRBV6-5 | TGTGCCAGCAGTTCTAGGACAGGGTTGGTCACCGGGGAGCTGTTTTTT | CASSSRTGLVTGELFF
NA | TRBJ1-5 | TRBD1 | TRBV6-2/TRBV6-3 | TGTGCCAGCAGTGAGGACAGGGCCCCGGGGGCAGGTCAGCCCCAGCATTTT | CASSEDRAPGAGQPQHF
once | TRBJ2-5 | NA | TRBV28 | TGTGCCAGCAGTTCCCAGGCCCCAACGTACTTC | CASSSQAPTYF
NA | TRBJ2-5 | TRBD2 | TRBV11-2 | TGTGCCAGCATTTGGACGGGGGGGGAGACCCAGTACTTC | CASIWTGGETQYF
NA | TRBJ1-2 | TRBD1 | TRBV6-5 | TGTGCCAGCAGCCCCGAAGGGGGCCTTGGCTACACCTTC | CASSPEGGLGYTF
once | TRBJ1-3 | TRBD1 | TRBV5-1 | TGCGCCAGCGGAGGACAGGGTGGTGGAAACACCATATATTTT | CASGGQGGGNTIYF
NA | TRBJ2-1 | NA | TRBV24-1 | TGTGCCACCAGTCGGGCCGACAGACCTTACAATGAGCAGTTCTTC | CATSRADRPYNEQFF
NA | TRBJ1-1 | NA | TRBV9 | TGTGCCAGCAGCGTAGGGGGCAGCACTGAAGCTTTCTTT | CASSVGGSTEAFF
NA | TRBJ1-5 | TRBD1 | TRBV24-1 | TGTGCCACCAGTGATTCCGGACAGGGCGCTAGGCCCCAGCATTTT | CATSDSGQGARPQHF
NA | TRBJ2-2 | NA | TRBV24-1 | TGTGCCACCAGAGTAGCACAGGGCACCGGGGAGCTGTTTTTT | CATRVAQGTGELFF
NA | TRBJ2-1 | TRBD2 | TRBV19 | TGTGCCAGTAGTATGGGACTAGCGGGGGGGCCGACTTCCTACAATGAGCAGTTCTTC | CASSMGLAGGPTSYNEQFF
once | TRBJ1-3 | NA | TRBV4-2 | TGTGCCAGCAGCCAAGGTGACGGGGGAAACACCATATATTTT | CASSQGDGGNTIYF
NA | TRBJ2-3 | NA | TRBV4-1 | TGCGCCAGCACCGGGGTTGCAGATACGCAGTATTTT | CASTGVADTQYF
NA | TRBJ1-5 | NA | TRBV28 | TGTGCCAGCAGTGTAACAGGGCCCAATCGGCCCCAGCATTTT | CASSVTGPNRPQHF
NA | TRBJ1-1 | NA | TRBV28 | TGTGCCAGCAGTTTAAATGCAGGGAGGACAACTGAAGCTTTCTTT | CASSLNAGRTTEAFF
NA | TRBJ1-2 | NA | TRBV11-2 | TGTGCCAGCAGCTTAGGTCGCCGACAGTCCTATGGCTACACCTTC | CASSLGRRQSYGYTF
few | TRBJ2-2 | TRBD2 | TRBV5-1 | TGCGCCAGCAGCTTGGCCGTAGCGGGAGCTGGGGAGCTGTTTTTT | CASSLAVAGAGELFF
few | TRBJ1-1 | NA | TRBV9 | TGTGCCAGCAGCCGCAGCTCGGGCACTGAAGCTTTCTTT | CASSRSSGTEAFF
NA | TRBJ1-1 | NA | TRBV28 | TGTGCCAGCCTTGTGAACACTGAAGCTTTCTTT | CASLVNTEAFF
once | TRBJ2-1 | NA | TRBV7-2 | TGTGCCAGCAGCCCTTATTACGGCGGCAATGAGCAGTTCTTC | CASSPYYGGNEQFF
NA | TRBJ2-5 | NA | TRBV7-7 | TGTGCCAGCAGCTTATCGGCAGGGGTAGAGACCCAGTACTTC | CASSLSAGVETQYF
NA | TRBJ2-7 | TRBD2 | TRBV27 | TGTGCCAGCAGTAAGGGAGGACTAGCGGGAAGAGCTACGAGGCAGTACTTC | CASSKGGLAGRATRQYF
NA | TRBJ1-5 | TRBD1 | TRBV6-5 | TGTGCCAGCAGACAGGGGCTAGGGAGCAATCAGCCCCAGCATTTT | CASRQGLGSNQPQHF
few | TRBJ1-1 | TRBD1 | TRBV11-2 | TGTGCCAGCAGCTTGACAGGGGGACGCACTGAAGCTTTCTTT | CASSLTGGRTEAFF
NA | TRBJ2-7 | NA | TRBV5-6 | TGTGCCAGCAGTCGCACGTGGAGCTCCTACGAGCAGTACTTC | CASSRTWSSYEQYF
NA | TRBJ2-3 | TRBD2 | TRBV28 | TGTGCCAGCACCCTGCTAGCGGGGGCTTGGGATACGCAGTATTTT | CASTLLAGAWDTQYF
NA | TRBJ2-1 | TRBD2 | TRBV29-1 | TGCAGCGTTGAAGAGTTCGCCGGGACTAGCGGGAGAAGTGTCAATGAGCAGTTCTTC | CSVEEFAGTSGRSVNEQFF
NA | TRBJ2-5 | NA | TRBV6-1 | TGTGCCAGCAGTGAGACGCCCGGGAGCGGCGAGACCCAGTACTTC | CASSETPGSGETQYF
once | TRBJ2-2 | NA | TRBV2 | TGTGCCAGCATCGGGAGCGGTAGCACCGGGGAGCTGTTTTTT | CASIGSGSTGELFF
NA | TRBJ1-2 | NA | TRBV28 | TGTGCCAGCAGCTATCGAATCGAAGATGGCTACACCTTC | CASSYRIEDGYTF
NA | TRBJ2-7 | TRBD2 | TRBV9 | TGTGCCAGCAGCGCTCGGACTAGCGGGGGGTCCTACGAGCAGTACTTC | CASSARTSGGSYEQYF